These 14 T cell receptor beta chains were sequenced from one sample in a study of blood T cell repertoires in COVID-19. Only in-frame clones appear in the TCRdb table, and some are missing; sequencing was by immunoSEQ multiplex PCR. The sample consists of under 150,000 clones, around nine tenths of them appearing once. The material sequenced was peripheral blood. Receptors were obtained from a woman between 40 and 50 years old with acute or convalescent COVID-19.

The chain employs TRBV29-1 and TRBJ2-7; D gene uncertain. V lost 4 bases, J lost 0 bases, and 7 bases lay in between. Germline-derived CDR1 and CDR2 are SQVTM and ANQGSEA. This CDR3 has 12 residues. The CDR3 loop is CSVGRSSYEQYF. In DNA, the CDR3 is TGCAGCGTTGGGAGAAGCTCCTACGAGCAGTACTTC.

V is TRBV6-5 and J is TRBJ2-7, with TRBD2 as a possible D gene (6 bases). V lost 0 bases, J lost 7 bases, and 13 bases lay in between. The V gene's germline CDR1 is MNHEY and CDR2 SVGAGI. The CDR3 consists of 14 residues. CDR3 sequence: CASSYSTGEVEQYF. The CDR3 DNA is TGTGCCAGCAGTTACTCGACCGGGGAGGTGGAGCAGTACTTC.

This chain uses TRBV7-9 with TRBJ1-5; D is perhaps TRBD1 (5 bases). The CDR3 runs 14 residues. Trimming stripped 4 bases from V and 6 bases from J, with 13 bases between. The germline CDR1 and CDR2 sequences are SEHNR and FQNEAQ (reference sequence). The CDR3 DNA is TGTGCCAGCAGCTCGGGGGGGGGAGGTCAGCCCCAGCATTTT. It yields the protein CASSSGGGGQPQHF.

This chain joins TRBV5-8 and TRBJ2-2; D perhaps matches TRBD1 (6 bases). Germline loops: CDR1 SGHTS, CDR2 YDEGEE. This CDR3 has 15 amino acids. V lost 1 base and J 5 bases, leaving 12 bases between the germline ends. The chain's CDR3 is CASSLYRDVTGELFF. CDR3 DNA sequence: TGTGCCAGCAGCTTGTACAGGGATGTAACCGGGGAGCTGTTTTTT.

Only a few counts were recorded for this clone. V is TRBV4-1 and J is TRBJ1-2; 8 bases fit TRBD1. Trimming cost V 6 bases and J 6 bases; bases outside gene matches: 3. The length of the CDR3 is 12 residues. Germline values: CDR1 MGHRA, CDR2 YSYEKL. CDR3 DNA sequence: TGCGCCAGCAGGGGGACAGGAGATGGCTACACCTTC. It translates to CASRGTGDGYTF.

The CDR3 nucleotides are TGTGCCAGCAGTTTCGACCGGTCACCGGGAACAGATACGCAGTATTTT. This translates into CASSFDRSPGTDTQYF. J is TRBJ2-3 and V is TRBV28; D is possibly TRBD2 (5 bases). The germline V and J ends were trimmed by 3 bases and 3 bases, with 16 bases remaining between them. CDR1 MDHEN and CDR2 SYDVKM come from the germline V gene. This CDR3 comprises 16 residues.

CDR3: CASSLGQVSNQPQHF. Here the CDR3 DNA reads TGTGCCAGCAGTCTCGGACAGGTGAGCAATCAGCCCCAGCATTTT. The chain has TRBV2 and TRBJ1-5; TRBD1 matches at 7 bases. The CDR3 spans 15 residues. V lost 5 bases and J lost 1; bases outside the gene matches: 5. CDR1 and CDR2 (germline): SNHLY, FYNNEI.

This chain links TRBV7-2 with TRBJ2-2, with TRBD1 matching 8 bases. J lost 3 bases, V lost 3 bases, and 9 bases had no gene match. Germline CDR1 is SGHTA and CDR2 is FQGNSA. This CDR3 contains 17 residues. CDR3 DNA: TGTGCCAGCAGCTTCCCTACAGGGGGTTCCTACACCGGGGAGCTGTTTTTT. Translated, it gives CASSFPTGGSYTGELFF.

Comment on this clone: This sample includes further DNA sequences coding for the same CDR3. The V and J genes are TRBV11-2 and TRBJ1-3, with a tentative D call TRBD1 (6 bases). The CDR3 contains 15 residues. V lost 4 bases and J 4 bases, leaving 14 bases between the germline ends. Germline V lookup: CDR1 SGHAT, CDR2 FQNNGV. The CDR3 is CASSSYTGTGNTIYF. The CDR3 DNA reads TGTGCCAGCAGCTCATATACAGGGACGGGAAACACCATATATTTT.

The chain joins TRBV5-1 to TRBJ1-5, with 7 positions matching TRBD1. The CDR3 sequence is 15 residues long. Germline V gene data show CDR1 as SGHRS and CDR2 as YFSETQ. J lost 6 bases, V lost 4 bases, and 10 bases had no gene match. The CDR3 region has the DNA TGCGCCAGCAGCCCCGGGACAGCAAATAGTCAGCCCCAGCATTTT. It is translated as CASSPGTANSQPQHF.

The chain links TRBV12-3 or TRBV12-4 to TRBJ2-1; no clear D. V lost 3 bases, J lost 5 bases, and 5 bases lay in between. This CDR3 contains 12 residues. CDR3 bases: TGTGCCAGCAGTTTTGGGCACAATGAGCAGTTCTTC. The encoded protein is CASSFGHNEQFF.

This clone was detected only a few times. The chain has TRBV6-6 and TRBJ1-5, with D hard to call. Trimming took off 4 bases at V and 3 bases at J, with 13 bases between the two ends. CDR3 length: 15 amino acids. CDR1 and CDR2 (germline): MNHNY, SVGAGI (reference sequence). The CDR3 loop reads CASSFPELSNQPQHF. DNA of the CDR3: TGTGCCAGCAGTTTCCCGGAGCTTTCCAATCAGCCCCAGCATTTT.

This sequence joins TRBV7-3 and TRBJ2-3; 7 bases agree with TRBD2. This CDR3 is 17 amino acids long. The germline CDR1 and CDR2 sequences are SGHTA and FQGTGA. Trimming cost V 1 base and J 0 bases; bases outside gene matches: 7. In nucleotides, the CDR3 is TGTGCCAGCAGCTTAAGTTGGAGCGGGACTAGCACAGATACGCAGTATTTT. It encodes CASSLSWSGTSTDTQYF.

This clone was seen a single time. The V call is TRBV5-1, the J call TRBJ1-4; 7 bases match TRBD1. Looked up from germline, CDR1 is SGHRS and CDR2 is YFSETQ. Trimming removed 3 bases from V and 3 bases from J; junction bases left unmatched: 8. CDR3 length equals 16 residues. This chain's CDR3 is CASSSPTGAPNEKLFF. The DNA of the CDR3 is TGCGCCAGCAGCTCACCAACAGGGGCCCCTAATGAAAAACTGTTTTTT.